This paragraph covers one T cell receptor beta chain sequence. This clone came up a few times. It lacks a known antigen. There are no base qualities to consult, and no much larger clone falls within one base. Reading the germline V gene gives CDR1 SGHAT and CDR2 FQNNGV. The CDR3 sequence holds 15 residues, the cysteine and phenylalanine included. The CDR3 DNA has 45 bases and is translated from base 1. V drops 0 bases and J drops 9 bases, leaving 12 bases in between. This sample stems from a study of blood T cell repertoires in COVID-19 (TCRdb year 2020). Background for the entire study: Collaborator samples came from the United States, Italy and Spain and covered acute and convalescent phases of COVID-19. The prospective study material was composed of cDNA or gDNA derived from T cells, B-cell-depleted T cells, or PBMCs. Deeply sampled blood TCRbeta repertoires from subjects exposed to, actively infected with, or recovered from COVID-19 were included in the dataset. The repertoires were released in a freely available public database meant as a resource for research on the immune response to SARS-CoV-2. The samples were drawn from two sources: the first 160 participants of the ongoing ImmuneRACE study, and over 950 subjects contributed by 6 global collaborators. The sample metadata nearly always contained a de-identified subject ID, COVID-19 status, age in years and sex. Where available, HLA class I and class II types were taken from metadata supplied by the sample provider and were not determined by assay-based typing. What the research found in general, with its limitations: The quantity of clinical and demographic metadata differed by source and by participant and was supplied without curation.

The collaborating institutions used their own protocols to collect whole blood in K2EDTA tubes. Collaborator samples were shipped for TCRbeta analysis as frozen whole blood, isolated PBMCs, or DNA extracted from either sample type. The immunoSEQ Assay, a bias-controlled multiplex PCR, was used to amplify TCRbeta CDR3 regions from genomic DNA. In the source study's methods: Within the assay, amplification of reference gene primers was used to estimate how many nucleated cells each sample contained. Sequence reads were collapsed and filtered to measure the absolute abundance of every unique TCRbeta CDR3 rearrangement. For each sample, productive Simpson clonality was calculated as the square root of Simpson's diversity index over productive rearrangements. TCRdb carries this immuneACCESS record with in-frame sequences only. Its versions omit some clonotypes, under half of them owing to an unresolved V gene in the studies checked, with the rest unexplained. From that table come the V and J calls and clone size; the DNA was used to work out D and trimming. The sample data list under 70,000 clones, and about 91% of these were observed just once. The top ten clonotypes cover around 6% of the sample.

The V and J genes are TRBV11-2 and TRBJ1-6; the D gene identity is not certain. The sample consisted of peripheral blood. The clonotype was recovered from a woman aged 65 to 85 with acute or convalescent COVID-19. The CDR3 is CASSLEPGVRSPLHF. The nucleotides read TGTGCCAGCAGCTTAGAGCCCGGGGTGCGTTCACCCCTCCACTTT.